Below, 2 T cell receptor beta chains from the same sample are listed, as sequenced in a study of vaccination effects on CD4 cells after COVID-19. Ahead of sequencing, the ViraFEST assay grew antigen-specific CD4+ T cells using viral peptide pools. At the end of about 9 days of culture, CD4+ T cells were isolated. PCR-confirmed SARS-CoV-2 infection occurred in the person between March and December 2020. Some clones are missing from TCRdb's copy, which holds only in-frame ones; the method was immunoSEQ multiplex PCR. The sample has about 24,000 clones; roughly four fifths are singletons. The antigens for these receptors are not known. The specimen was CD4+ T cells from PBMCs cultured with SARS-CoV-2 spike peptides, collected before COVID-19 vaccination. Receptors were obtained from a human donor who had a prior SARS-CoV-2 infection.

The chain links TRBV6-5 to TRBJ1-1; TRBD1 might be the D (5 bases). Trimming shortened V by 0 bases and J by 6 bases, and 11 bases separated the two germline ends. CDR1 and CDR2 (germline): MNHEY, SVGAGI. This CDR3 comprises 14 residues. The CDR3 DNA sequence: TGTGCCAGCAGTTACTCCGGCGCACAGGCTGAAGCTTTCTTT. Its translation is CASSYSGAQAEAFF.

V gene TRBV12-5 combines with J gene TRBJ2-3; TRBD1 aligns across 7 bases. Germline values: CDR1 LGHNT, CDR2 FRNRAP. V was pared by 3 bases and J by 7 bases, with 13 bases of the junction left unmatched. The CDR3 spans 16 residues. CDR3 DNA: TGTGCTAGTGGTTTCCATGGACAGGACGGTATGAATACGCAGTATTTT. It yields the protein CASGFHGQDGMNTQYF.